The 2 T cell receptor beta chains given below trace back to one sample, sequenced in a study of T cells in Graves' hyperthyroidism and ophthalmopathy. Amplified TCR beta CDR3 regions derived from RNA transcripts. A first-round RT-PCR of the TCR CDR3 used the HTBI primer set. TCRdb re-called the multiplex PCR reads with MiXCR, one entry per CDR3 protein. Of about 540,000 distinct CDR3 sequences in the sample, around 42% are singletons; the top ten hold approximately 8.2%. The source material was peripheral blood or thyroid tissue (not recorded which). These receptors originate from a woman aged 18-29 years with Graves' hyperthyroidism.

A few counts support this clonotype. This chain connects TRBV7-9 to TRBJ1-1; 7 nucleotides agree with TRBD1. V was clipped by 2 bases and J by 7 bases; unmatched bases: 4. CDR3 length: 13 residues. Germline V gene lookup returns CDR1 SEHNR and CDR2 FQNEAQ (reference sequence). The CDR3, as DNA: TGTGCCAGCAGCTTAAGGGACAGATTTGAAGCTTTCTTT. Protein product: CASSLRDRFEAFF.

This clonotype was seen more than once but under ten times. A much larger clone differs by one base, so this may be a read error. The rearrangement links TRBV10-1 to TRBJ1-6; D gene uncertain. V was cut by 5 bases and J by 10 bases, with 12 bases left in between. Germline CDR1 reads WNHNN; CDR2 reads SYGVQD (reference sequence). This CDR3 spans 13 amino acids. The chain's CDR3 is CASSSDLGSPLHF. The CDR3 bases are TGCGCCAGCAGTTCCGATTTAGGGTCACCCCTCCACTTT.